This TCR beta chain was recorded in a study of beta chain features in type 1 diabetes. Sequencing targeted expressed TCRB transcripts, as all isolated RNA had been reverse transcribed. About 3.57 million reads, on average, came from each naive, central memory and regulatory T cell sample. Assay: immunoSEQ multiplex PCR; the TCRdb copy retains only in-frame clones and omits some. This table has a few hundred thousand clones, 15% appearing once. With respect to this clone: Its antigen is not known.

Based on CD45RO/CCR7/CD25/CD127/CD95/CD27, CD4+ regulatory, stem cell-like memory, naive and central memory cells were sorted. Study-wide results and limits: Type 1 diabetes patients showed a moderate but significant shortening of TCRB CDR3s in all four CD4+ subsets. Patients' naive, central memory and Treg TCRB repertoires seemed closer to one another than those of healthy donors.

J was trimmed by 4 bases and V by 2 bases; bases with no gene match: 13. Germline values: CDR1 MNHEY, CDR2 SMNVEV (reference sequence). The CDR3 contains 18 residues. The chain carries TRBV27 and TRBJ2-3; TRBD2 aligns across 9 bases. This receptor was taken from a man between 18 and 35 years old with type 1 diabetes. Sequenced sample: naive CD4+ T cells from blood. Here the CDR3 reads CASSLGALAGGRSDTQYF. The DNA for the CDR3 is TGTGCCAGCAGTTTAGGGGCCTTGGCGGGAGGGCGTTCAGATACGCAGTATTTT.